This TCR beta chain was sequenced during a study of T-cell reconstitution after alpha-beta-depleted transplantation in children. The CDR3 spans 14 residues. V lost 1 base and J 1 base, leaving 6 bases between the germline ends. This clonotype has at least ten counts. Library preparation (for TCRbeta) was performed with unique molecular identifiers. Each CDR3 protein gets one entry after TCRdb re-called the PCR reads with MiXCR. The sample carries roughly 300,000 distinct CDR3 sequences, 9% to 12% recorded once. The sample consisted of PBMCs from the stem cell graft donor, taken from the stem cell graft. The TCR comes from a human donor who donated a stem cell graft to a child with acute lymphoblastic leukemia. This chain connects TRBV12-3 or TRBV12-4 to TRBJ2-3, with D uncertain. CDR3 nucleotides: TGTGCCAGCAGTTTAGGGTCTCGCACAGATACGCAGTATTTT. Translating gives CASSLGSRTDTQYF.